The present T cell receptor (beta chain) was sequenced within a study of T cells after yellow fever vaccination. Trimming took off 5 bases at V and 5 bases at J, with 16 bases between the two ends. Per germline, CDR1 SGHTA and CDR2 FQGNSA. The CDR3 has 15 amino acids. This clonotype was seen more than once but under ten times. TCRdb processed the 5' RACE reads anew with MiXCR; each CDR3 protein has one entry. The sample comprises some 260,000 distinct CDR3 sequences, over 4.5% of which are singletons, and 2.5% to 4% rests with the top ten. This clonotype originated in a man aged 18 to 30 who received the YFV17D yellow fever vaccine. The V and J genes are TRBV7-2 and TRBJ1-5, with D possibly being TRBD1 (5 bases). The sample in question was CD4+ T cells sorted from PBMCs, obtained on the day of the yellow fever booster vaccination. The CDR3 region is CASSTGSGGYQPQHF. The CDR3 DNA follows: TGTGCCAGCAGCACCGGGAGCGGGGGGTATCAGCCCCAGCATTTT.